A single sample gave rise to the 13 T cell receptor beta chains below, sequenced in a study of technical replicates of blood from a few donors. Method: immunoSEQ multiplex PCR; TCRdb's copy keeps in-frame clones and lacks some. This table holds around 77,000 clones, approximately 92% found once. The specimen sequenced was T cells isolated from PBMCs. Every receptor here comes from a human donor in good health.

This sequence joins TRBV2 and TRBJ2-7; TRBD2 matches 10 bases. Germline-derived CDR1 and CDR2 are SNHLY and FYNNEI. The CDR3 totals 14 residues. The V segment lost 5 bases and the J segment 4 bases; nucleotides outside the gene matches: 5. CDR3 sequence reads: CASSLAGVGYEQYF. The DNA for the CDR3 is TGTGCCAGCAGTCTAGCGGGAGTCGGATACGAGCAGTACTTC.

This chain links TRBV19 with TRBJ2-3; 11 bases line up with TRBD2. The CDR3 sequence is 16 residues long. With 5 bases clipped from V and 6 bases from J, the junction kept 10 bases outside the gene matches. CDR1 and CDR2 from the germline V gene are LNHDA and SQIVND (reference sequence). CDR3 loop: CASSDKLAGAGDTQYF. The DNA of the CDR3 is TGTGCCAGTAGTGACAAACTAGCGGGAGCTGGGGATACGCAGTATTTT.

This chain links TRBV30 with TRBJ2-1; 11 positions agree with TRBD2. The CDR3 length is 14 residues. The germline V gene has CDR1 GTSNPN and CDR2 SVGIG (reference sequence). V lost 3 bases to trimming and J lost 10 bases; unmatched junction nucleotides: 8. The CDR3, as DNA: TGTGCCTGGAGGGGACTAGCGGAGGCTGGGGAGCAGTTCTTC. Translation gives CAWRGLAEAGEQFF.

The chain recombines TRBV4-3 with TRBJ2-1; 10 bases align to TRBD2. The CDR3 has 20 residues. Germline V gives CDR1 LGHNA, CDR2 YSLEER. With V trimmed by 1 base and J by 2 bases, 14 bases remained unmatched. The CDR3 DNA reads TGCGCCAGCAGCCAAGGATTTGAGCGGGAGGGCCGTATCGCCTACAATGAGCAGTTCTTC. Its translation is CASSQGFEREGRIAYNEQFF.

The chain links TRBV11-3 to TRBJ1-1, with 8 bases lining up with TRBD1. Germline CDR1 is SGHNT and CDR2 is YENEEA. V lost 4 bases, J lost 11 bases, and 9 bases stayed unmatched. The length of the CDR3 is 13 residues. This chain's CDR3 is CASSSSGQGVAFF. The CDR3 nucleotides are TGTGCCAGCAGCTCCTCCGGACAGGGCGTCGCTTTCTTT.

The chain carries TRBV4-3 and TRBJ2-1; D is uncertain. V was cut by 5 bases and J by 7 bases, with 9 bases left in between. From germline, CDR1 is LGHNA and CDR2 YSLEER. This CDR3 has 12 amino acids. The CDR3 nucleotides are TGCGCCAGCAGCTTTAGGAGTAATGAGCAGTTCTTC. It is translated as CASSFRSNEQFF.

The V gene is TRBV9, the J gene TRBJ2-5, with a tentative D call TRBD2 (6 bases). CDR3 length equals 14 residues. In germline, CDR1 is SGDLS, CDR2 YYNGEE. The V gene lost 0 bases and the J gene lost 4 bases, with 10 bases spanning the gap. CDR3 coding DNA: TGTGCCAGCAGCGTAGAACCGGGAGTAGAGACCCAGTACTTC. Translating it yields CASSVEPGVETQYF.

The V call is TRBV21-1, the J call TRBJ1-2; whether TRBD1, the table's D call, matches the DNA was not checked. TRBV21-1 is assigned pseudogene status. CDR3 length: 15 residues. The CDR3 nucleotides are TGTGCCAGCAGCAAAAGGGGACAGGGATTATATGGCTACACCTTC. Residues: CASSKRGQGLYGYTF.

The V call is TRBV30, the J call TRBJ2-3; TRBD2 matches 7 bases. CDR1 and CDR2 from the germline V gene are GTSNPN and SVGIG (reference sequence). V dropped 4 bases and J dropped 4; count of bases not matched to a gene: 8. The CDR3 loop spans 14 amino acids. DNA of the CDR3: TGTGCCTGGAATGTCGGCGGGAGCGCAGATACGCAGTATTTT. Translated: CAWNVGGSADTQYF.

The chain combines TRBV28 with TRBJ1-5; D perhaps matches TRBD1 (5 bases). CDR1 is MDHEN and CDR2 is SYDVKM in the germline V gene. The V end lost 1 base, the J end lost 5 bases, and 12 bases lay between the germline ends. CDR3 length: 15 residues. CDR3 residues: CASSLFVLGDQPQHF. The CDR3 DNA follows: TGTGCCAGCAGTTTATTTGTGTTAGGGGATCAGCCCCAGCATTTT.

The chain links TRBV7-9 to TRBJ1-1; D unclear. Trimming removed 5 bases from V and 4 bases from J, with 14 bases in between. Germline CDR1 reads SEHNR; CDR2 reads FQNEAQ (reference sequence). CDR3 length equals 14 residues. CDR3 coding DNA: TGTGCCAGCAGCCAAGGAGGAGTCAGCACTGAAGCTTTCTTT. It is translated as CASSQGGVSTEAFF. The variable domain in full, completed from reference TRBV7-9 and TRBJ1-1, reads DTGVSQNPRHKITKRGQNVTFRCDPISEHNRLYWYRQTLGQGPEFLTYFQNEAQLEKSRLLSDRFSAERPKGSFSTLEIQRTEQGDSAMYLCASSQGGVSTEAFFGQGTRLTVV.

V and J are TRBV27 and TRBJ2-3; 7 bases are shared with TRBD1. Germline V lookup: CDR1 MNHEY, CDR2 SMNVEV (reference sequence). This CDR3 has 15 residues. Trimming removed 6 bases from V and 0 bases from J; junction bases left unmatched: 6. CDR3 residues: CASRPTGVSTDTQYF. In DNA, the CDR3 is TGTGCCAGCAGACCAACAGGGGTTAGCACAGATACGCAGTATTTT.

This clone appeared a single time. J is TRBJ2-5 and V is TRBV20-1; perhaps TRBD2 as D (5 bases). The CDR3 loop spans 11 amino acids. V gave up 5 bases and J gave up 5 bases, with 9 bases separating them. The germline CDR1 and CDR2 sequences are DFQATT and SNEGSKA (reference sequence). The chain's CDR3 is CSAGRGETQYF. The CDR3 DNA reads as TGCAGTGCTGGACGAGGGGAGACCCAGTACTTC.